Listed below are T cell receptor beta chains from one sample, sequenced in a study of blood T cell repertoires in COVID-19. Clones were sequenced by immunoSEQ multiplex PCR, and TCRdb holds only the in-frame ones, with some missing. Among roughly 190,000 clones listed, around 83% were seen once. Input material: peripheral blood. The receptors shown here come from a man aged 45-60 years with active or convalescent COVID-19. The CDR3 runs from the conserved cysteine through the conserved F or W. The D gene is left open where the match is weak. The size of a clone is reported for some rows only, either as once, few or many, or as a class for expanded clones.

clone_size,d_call,j_call,v_call,cdr3_nt,cdr3_aa
-,-,TRBJ2-3,TRBV11-3,TGTGCCAGCAGCTTAGAGTCGGGGGTTCGGGGCACAGATACGCAGTATTTT,CASSLESGVRGTDTQYF
few,TRBD2,TRBJ2-3,TRBV11-3,TGTGCCAGCAGCTTAGGTGGAGCGGGAGTTCGTGATACGCAGTATTTT,CASSLGGAGVRDTQYF
-,-,TRBJ2-3,TRBV6-4,TGTGCCAGCAGTGACCGTGTCACAGATACGCAGTATTTT,CASSDRVTDTQYF
-,-,TRBJ1-2,TRBV24-1,TGTGCCACCAGTGACACAGTTAACTATGGCTACACCTTC,CATSDTVNYGYTF
-,-,TRBJ1-4,TRBV28,TGTGCCAGCAGTTTATCTACAGGGTTTAATGAAAAACTGTTTTTT,CASSLSTGFNEKLFF
-,TRBD2,TRBJ2-5,TRBV5-1,TGCGCCAGCAGCTTGTGGAGCGGGGGGACCCAAGAGACCCAGTACTTC,CASSLWSGGTQETQYF
once,TRBD2,TRBJ2-7,TRBV13,TGTGCCAGCAGCTCGTCCGGGACTAGCTTCTCCGAGCAGTACTTC,CASSSSGTSFSEQYF
-,TRBD1,TRBJ1-1,TRBV5-1,TGCGCCAGCAGCCCCCCCTCGACAGGGGTCACTGAAGCTTTCTTT,CASSPPSTGVTEAFF
-,-,TRBJ1-1,TRBV6-5,TGTGCCAGCAGAAGACAACCGAACACTGAAGCTTTCTTT,CASRRQPNTEAFF
-,TRBD2,TRBJ2-1,TRBV10-3,TGTGCCATCAGAGCTAGCGGGAGGGCCAACGTCTACAATGAGCAGTTCTTC,CAIRASGRANVYNEQFF
few,TRBD2,TRBJ2-1,TRBV6-1,TGTGCCAGCAGTGATACTAGCGGGGTCAATGAGCAGTTCTTC,CASSDTSGVNEQFF
once,-,TRBJ1-1,TRBV25-1,TGTGCCAGCAGTGAATTCTATTCTATGACTGAAGCTTTCTTT,CASSEFYSMTEAFF
-,TRBD1,TRBJ1-1,TRBV7-2,TGTGCCAGCAGCTTCAACAGGGGAGGCACTGAAGCTTTCTTT,CASSFNRGGTEAFF
-,-,TRBJ1-1,TRBV11-2,TGTGCCAGCAGCTTAATTACACTGAACACTGAAGCTTTCTTT,CASSLITLNTEAFF
-,-,TRBJ1-5,TRBV19,TGTGCCAGACAGGGTAGGTCCGCCAGGCAGCCCCAGCATTTT,CARQGRSARQPQHF
few,TRBD2,TRBJ2-2,TRBV9,TGTGCCAGCAGCGCCGTGGGCCGCGGGACTAGATTGGCCGGGGAGCTGTTTTTT,CASSAVGRGTRLAGELFF
-,TRBD2,TRBJ2-5,TRBV11-2,TGTGCCAGCAGCACCTGGGGGGGTCAAGAGACCCAGTACTTC,CASSTWGGQETQYF
-,TRBD1,TRBJ1-1,TRBV27,TGTGCCAGCAGTTTAGACAGGGTGGGGTCGGCTGAAGCTTTCTTT,CASSLDRVGSAEAFF
-,-,TRBJ1-5,TRBV5-5,TGTGCCAGCAGCCCCGACTCCCAGGGGTGGGTTCAGCCCCAGCATTTT,CASSPDSQGWVQPQHF
-,-,TRBJ1-3,TRBV28,TGTGCCAGCGAAGACAGGCCCTCCTCTGGAAACACCATATATTTT,CASEDRPSSGNTIYF
once,-,TRBJ2-7,TRBV28,TGTGCCAGCAGCCAGACACCTTCCTACGAGCAGTACTTC,CASSQTPSYEQYF
once,-,TRBJ1-4,TRBV10-2,TGCGCCAGCGCGTTGCCCGGTAATGAAAAACTGTTTTTT,CASALPGNEKLFF
few,TRBD1,TRBJ2-1,TRBV2,TGTGCCAGCAGTCCTAGGACAGGGTCGAAAAATGAGCAGTTCTTC,CASSPRTGSKNEQFF
few,TRBD1,TRBJ1-1,TRBV11-2,TGTGCCAGCAGCTGGGGACAGGGCGGGGACACTGAAGCTTTCTTT,CASSWGQGGDTEAFF
-,-,TRBJ1-5,TRBV5-5,TGTGCCAGCAGCTTGGTCGCAGGAAATCAGCCCCAGCATTTT,CASSLVAGNQPQHF
few,TRBD1,TRBJ1-2,TRBV2,TGTGCCAGCACCTCCGGGACAGGATTACAGTATGGCTACACCTTC,CASTSGTGLQYGYTF
-,TRBD2,TRBJ2-5,TRBV4-1,TGCGCCAGCAGCCAAGATCCAGCGGGAGCCCAACAAGAGACCCAGTACTTC,CASSQDPAGAQQETQYF
once,TRBD1,TRBJ1-5,TRBV10-2,TGCGCCAGCAGTACCGGGACAGGGGTTCAGCCCCAGCATTTT,CASSTGTGVQPQHF
-,-,TRBJ1-1,TRBV5-8,TGTGCCAGCAGCTTCCATCAGGAAGCTTTCTTT,CASSFHQEAFF
once,TRBD1,TRBJ1-2,TRBV28,TGTGCCAGCAGTGGACAGGAGGTCTCTGGCTACACCTTC,CASSGQEVSGYTF
-,-,TRBJ2-6,TRBV28,TGTGCCAGCAGCCCTGGGAGCTCTGGGGCCAACGTCCTGACTTTC,CASSPGSSGANVLTF
-,TRBD1,TRBJ1-2,TRBV27,TGTGCCAGCTCGGCGGGACAGGGGTTTAATGGCTACACCTTC,CASSAGQGFNGYTF
-,-,TRBJ2-7,TRBV6-5,TGTGCCAGCAGTTACTCATGGGGCACCGAGCAGTACTTC,CASSYSWGTEQYF
-,-,TRBJ1-4,TRBV27,TGTGCCAGCAGAAGACGGTCCACGGGGGCAACTAATGAAAAACTGTTTTTT,CASRRRSTGATNEKLFF
-,-,TRBJ1-5,TRBV13,TGTGCCAGCGCCCAGGGCCGCGGCAATCAGCCCCAGCATTTT,CASAQGRGNQPQHF
-,TRBD2,TRBJ2-1,TRBV27,TGTGCCAGCAGAAGGACTAGCGGCCTATTATACAATGAGCAGTTCTTC,CASRRTSGLLYNEQFF
-,-,TRBJ2-7,TRBV30,TGTGCCTGGAGTTTAGGGGGCTACGAGCAGTACTTC,CAWSLGGYEQYF
-,TRBD2,TRBJ2-1,TRBV7-8,TGTGCCAGCAGCCGAGAGGCTAGCGGCTCCTACAATGAGCAGTTCTTC,CASSREASGSYNEQFF